The 18 T cell receptor beta chains below were found in one sample sequenced in a study of T cell repertoires in cytomegalovirus infection. Antigens for these TCRs are unknown. TCRdb processed the reads anew with MiXCR; each CDR3 protein has one entry. The sample contains about 310,000 distinct CDR3 sequences, around 25% of which appear only once. The sample consisted of cultured PBMCs, taken from culture after CMV antigen stimulation. Source of these receptors: a human donor in good health (CMV status not recorded). Some clones in this sample may be carry-over from other donors' samples.

The chain combines TRBV29-1 with TRBJ1-2; possibly TRBD1 for D (6 bases). The CDR3 has 16 amino acids. The germline V gene encodes CDR1 SQVTM and CDR2 ANQGSEA. V lost 3 bases to trimming and J lost 0 bases, with 17 bases between them. The CDR3 DNA is TGCAGCGTTGACCTCACCTTAACAGGGTCTAACTATGGCTACACCTTC. As protein: CSVDLTLTGSNYGYTF. Variable domain in full (rest from reference TRBV29-1 and TRBJ1-2): SAVISQKPSRDICQRGTSLTIQCQVDSQVTMMFWYRQQPGQSLTLIATANQGSEATYESGFVIDKFPISRPNLTFSTLTVSNMSPEDSSIYLCSVDLTLTGSNYGYTFGSGTRLTVV.

The genes are TRBV19 and TRBJ2-1, with D hard to call. Trimming removed 3 bases at V and 0 bases at J, with 3 bases between. This CDR3 contains 13 residues. Germline V gene lookup returns CDR1 LNHDA and CDR2 SQIVND (reference sequence). In DNA, the CDR3 is TGTGCCAGTAGTATGATCTCCTACAATGAGCAGTTCTTC. This translates into CASSMISYNEQFF.

This clonotype was counted only a few times. This rearrangement joins TRBV10-3 to TRBJ2-5; TRBD1 matches 7 bases. The CDR3 sequence is 14 residues long. V trimming: 4 bases; J trimming: 4 bases; junction bases outside the gene matches: 6. The germline V gene has CDR1 ENHRY and CDR2 SYGVKD. Here the CDR3 reads CAISGRGPGETQYF. The CDR3 region has the DNA TGTGCCATCAGTGGTAGGGGGCCGGGAGAGACCCAGTACTTC.

The CDR3: CASSPLGGLNEKLFF. The DNA for the CDR3 is TGTGCCAGCAGCCCACTGGGGGGTCTAAATGAAAAACTGTTTTTT. The V gene is TRBV7-2, the J gene TRBJ1-4; TRBD1 is a possible D gene (5 bases). Germline V gene sequence: CDR1 SGHTA, CDR2 FQGNSA. Deletions cut 5 bases from V and 5 bases from J, with 15 bases between. The CDR3 contains 15 residues.

At least ten counts were recorded for this clonotype. The V and J genes are TRBV6-5 and TRBJ2-7, with TRBD2 matching over 13 bases. Germline values: CDR1 MNHEY, CDR2 SVGAGI. V shed 2 bases, J shed 7 bases, and the junction held 8 bases outside the gene matches. The CDR3 is made up of 16 amino acids. CDR3 sequence: CASSYLLAGGPREQYV. The CDR3 DNA reads TGTGCCAGCAGTTACCTACTAGCGGGAGGGCCCCGAGAGCAGTACGTC.

V and J are TRBV2 and TRBJ2-3, with TRBD2 as a possible D gene (5 bases). V was shortened by 2 bases and J by 1 base, with 10 bases between the two germline ends. CDR1 and CDR2 (germline): SNHLY, FYNNEI. The CDR3 is 15 residues long. The CDR3 region is CASSELAAGTDTQYF. As DNA, the CDR3 is TGTGCCAGCAGTGAATTGGCAGCGGGCACAGATACGCAGTATTTT. The full variable domain, completed using reference TRBV2 and TRBJ2-3, is EPEVTQTPSHQVTQMGQEVILRCVPISNHLYFYWYRQILGQKVEFLVSFYNNEISEKSEIFDDQFSVERPDGSNFTLKIRSTKLEDSAMYFCASSELAAGTDTQYFGPGTRLTVL.

The chain couples TRBV19 to TRBJ1-1; D unresolved. Germline-derived CDR1 and CDR2 are LNHDA and SQIVND (reference sequence). This CDR3 is built from 13 residues. V was clipped by 5 bases and J by 2 bases, with 9 bases between them. CDR3 nucleotides: TGTGCCAGTAGTCCACGGGCCAACACTGAAGCTTTCTTT. As protein: CASSPRANTEAFF.

This clonotype was counted a few times. The chain is built from TRBV19 and TRBJ1-2; possible D gene TRBD1, 6 bases. CDR1 and CDR2 (germline): LNHDA, SQIVND (reference sequence). With 3 bases removed from V and 2 bases from J, the gap between germline ends came to 10 bases. The CDR3 extends over 14 amino acids. CDR3 sequence: CASSIRGVNYGYTF. The CDR3 DNA reads TGTGCCAGTAGTATCAGGGGCGTAAACTATGGCTACACCTTC.

As concerns this clonotype: An end of the junction differs from the germline gene, which may be a read error. This chain's CDR3 is CASSSMTANTGELSF. The CDR3 bases are TGTGCCAGCAGCTCAATGACGGCGAACACCGGGGAGCTGTCTTTT. This chain joins TRBV11-2 and TRBJ2-2; possible D gene TRBD2, 5 bases. Germline V gene lookup returns CDR1 SGHAT and CDR2 FQNNGV. This CDR3 region has 15 residues. Variable domain in full (rest from reference TRBV11-2 and TRBJ2-2): EAGVAQSPRYKIIEKRQSVAFWCNPISGHATLYWYQQILGQGPKLLIQFQNNGVVDDSQLPKDRFSAERLKGVDSTLKIQPAKLEDSAVYLCASSSMTANTGELSFGEGSRLTVL.

This clonotype has more than one count but fewer than ten. V gene TRBV28 combines with J gene TRBJ1-2, with D hard to call. The CDR3 runs to 16 residues. The germline gives CDR1 MDHEN, CDR2 SYDVKM. The V end lost 2 bases, the J end lost 5 bases, and 18 bases lay between the germline ends. In DNA form, the CDR3 reads TGTGCCAGCAGTTTAAGTTACCCAACCGGGAGATATGGCTACACCTTC. Amino acids: CASSLSYPTGRYGYTF.

At least ten counts were recorded for this clonotype. The genes are TRBV19 and TRBJ2-3, with 11 bases identical to TRBD2. The germline CDR1 and CDR2 sequences are LNHDA and SQIVND (reference sequence). V lost 3 bases to trimming and J lost 6 bases; unmatched junction nucleotides: 14. The CDR3 length is 18 residues. The CDR3 sequence: CASSIPTKLAGVLDTQYF. The CDR3 nucleotides read TGTGCCAGTAGTATTCCCACCAAACTAGCGGGAGTTTTGGATACGCAGTATTTT.

The V and J genes are TRBV11-2 and TRBJ2-2, with 9 bases identical to TRBD2. The germline V gene has CDR1 SGHAT and CDR2 FQNNGV. The CDR3 runs 15 residues. With 3 bases clipped from V and 6 bases from J, the junction kept 5 bases outside the gene matches. The chain's CDR3 is CASSLLAGVPGELFF. Written as DNA, the CDR3 is TGTGCCAGCAGCTTGTTAGCGGGAGTCCCCGGGGAGCTGTTTTTT.

This clonotype was seen many times. J is TRBJ2-1 and V is TRBV12-3 or TRBV12-4; the D is unclear. Trimming took off 3 bases at V and 5 bases at J, with 14 bases between the two ends. The CDR3 loop spans 15 amino acids. The CDR3: CASSLLSTVDNEQFF. For the CDR3, the DNA is TGTGCCAGCAGTTTGTTAAGCACGGTGGACAATGAGCAGTTCTTC.

In its sample, this clonotype was seen a few times. The chain combines TRBV30 with TRBJ1-5; 10 nucleotides match TRBD1. CDR1 GTSNPN and CDR2 SVGIG come from the germline V gene (reference sequence). The CDR3 spans 15 residues. V shed 5 bases and J 2 bases; nucleotides not matched to a gene: 6. The CDR3 loop is CAWGQGDPGNQPQHF. The CDR3 DNA reads TGTGCCTGGGGACAGGGGGATCCTGGCAATCAGCCCCAGCATTTT.

This clonotype has ten or more counts. This chain uses TRBV7-2 with TRBJ2-5, with TRBD2 matching 13 bases. Trimming at V came to 2 bases and at J to 5 bases, leaving 5 bases not matched to a gene. This CDR3 has 16 residues. Germline-derived CDR1 and CDR2 are SGHTA and FQGNSA. CDR3 sequence reads: CASSLMGLAGPETQYF. The CDR3 region has the DNA TGTGCCAGCAGCTTAATGGGACTAGCGGGACCTGAGACCCAGTACTTC.

This clonotype was recorded a few times. The chain combines TRBV25-1 with TRBJ2-1; D is perhaps TRBD2 (6 bases). CDR3 size: 15 residues. The germline V gene encodes CDR1 MGHDK and CDR2 SYGVNS. V was clipped by 6 bases and J by 4 bases, with 16 bases between them. The DNA for the CDR3 is TGTGCCAGCAGGGCTTTAGGGGACTGGTACAATGAGCAGTTCTTC. Amino acid sequence: CASRALGDWYNEQFF.

The CDR3 sequence is CASSLGAGTKGNEQFF. The CDR3 region has the DNA TGTGCCAGCAGCTTGGGTGCGGGAACCAAGGGGAATGAGCAGTTCTTC. The chain uses TRBV7-9 and TRBJ2-1; D is possibly TRBD2 (6 bases). The V end lost 3 bases, the J end lost 7 bases, and 19 bases lay between the germline ends. This CDR3 has 16 amino acids. CDR1 SEHNR and CDR2 FQNEAQ come from the germline V gene (reference sequence).

V is TRBV6-5 and J is TRBJ2-2, with unresolved D. The V gene's germline CDR1 is MNHEY and CDR2 SVGAGI. V lost 5 bases and J lost 5, with 9 bases in between. The CDR3 totals 13 residues. CDR3 DNA: TGTGCCAGCAGTACCGCCGGTACCGGGGAGCTGTTTTTT. Protein: CASSTAGTGELFF.